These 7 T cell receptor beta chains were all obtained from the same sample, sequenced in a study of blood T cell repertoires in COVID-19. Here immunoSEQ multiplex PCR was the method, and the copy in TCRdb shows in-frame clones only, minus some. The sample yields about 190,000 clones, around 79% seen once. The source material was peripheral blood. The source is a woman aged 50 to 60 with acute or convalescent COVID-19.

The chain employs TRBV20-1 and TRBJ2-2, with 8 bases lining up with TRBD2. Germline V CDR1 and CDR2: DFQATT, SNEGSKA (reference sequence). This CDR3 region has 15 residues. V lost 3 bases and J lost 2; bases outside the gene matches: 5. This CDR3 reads CSASPGTRNTGELFF. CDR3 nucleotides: TGCAGTGCTAGTCCCGGGACTAGAAACACCGGGGAGCTGTTTTTT.

The CDR3 DNA is TGTGCCACCAGCTTCAGTACGGCGGCCTACCAGCCCCAGCATTTT. Protein product: CATSFSTAAYQPQHF. The chain carries TRBV15 and TRBJ1-5, with D unresolved. Germline CDR1 reads LNHNV; CDR2 reads YYDKDF (reference sequence). Trimming cost V 5 bases and J 7 bases, with 18 bases left between them. The CDR3 contains 15 residues.

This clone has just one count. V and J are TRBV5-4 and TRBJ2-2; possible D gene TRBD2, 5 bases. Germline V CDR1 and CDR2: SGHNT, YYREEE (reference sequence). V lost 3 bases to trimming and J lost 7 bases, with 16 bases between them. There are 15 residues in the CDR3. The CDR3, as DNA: TGTGCCAGCAGCTATGAAGAGGGTGGGAGCGGGGAGCTGTTTTTT. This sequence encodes CASSYEEGGSGELFF.

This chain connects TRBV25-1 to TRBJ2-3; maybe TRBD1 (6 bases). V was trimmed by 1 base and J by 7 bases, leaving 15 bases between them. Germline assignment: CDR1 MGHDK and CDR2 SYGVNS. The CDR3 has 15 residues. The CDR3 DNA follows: TGTGCCAGCAGTGAATTAGGGGGAGACGTGAATACGCAGTATTTT. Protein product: CASSELGGDVNTQYF.

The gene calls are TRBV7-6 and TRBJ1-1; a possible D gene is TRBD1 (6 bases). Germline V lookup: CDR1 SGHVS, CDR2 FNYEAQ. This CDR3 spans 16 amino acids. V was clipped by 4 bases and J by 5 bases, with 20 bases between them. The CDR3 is CASSSEPQGRGTEAFF. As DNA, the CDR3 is TGTGCCAGCAGCTCGGAACCCCAGGGGCGGGGGACTGAAGCTTTCTTT. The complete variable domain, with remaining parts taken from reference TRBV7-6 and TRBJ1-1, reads GAGVSQSPRYKVTKRGQDVALRCDPISGHVSLYWYRQALGQGPEFLTYFNYEAQQDKSGLPNDRFSAERPEGSISTLTIQRTEQRDSAMYRCASSSEPQGRGTEAFFGQGTRLTVV.

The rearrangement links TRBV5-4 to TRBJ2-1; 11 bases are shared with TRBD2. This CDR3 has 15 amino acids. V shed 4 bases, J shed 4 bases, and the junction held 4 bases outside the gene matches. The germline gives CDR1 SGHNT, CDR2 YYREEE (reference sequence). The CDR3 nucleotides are TGTGCCAGCAGCCTTAGCGGGAGGGAGTACAATGAGCAGTTCTTC. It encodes CASSLSGREYNEQFF.

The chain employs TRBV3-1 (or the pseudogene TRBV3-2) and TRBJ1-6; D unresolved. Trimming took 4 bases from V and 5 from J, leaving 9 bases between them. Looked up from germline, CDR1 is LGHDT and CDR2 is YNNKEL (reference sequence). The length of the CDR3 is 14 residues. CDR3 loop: CASSLQKNNSPLHF. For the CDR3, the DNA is TGTGCCAGCAGCCTACAAAAGAATAATTCACCCCTCCACTTT.